Listed below are T cell receptor beta chains from one sample, sequenced in a study of beta chain features in type 1 diabetes. Sequenced by immunoSEQ multiplex PCR; TCRdb stores in-frame clones only, minus some. Here the sample spans roughly 500,000 clones, around 28% being singletons. Sequencing used naive CD4+ T cells from blood. The receptors were gathered from a man younger than 35 in good health. Each CDR3 is given without its conserved first and last residue.

V gene,J gene,CDR3 length,CDR3 protein
TRBV9,TRBJ2-4,14,ASSGQSGRAKNIQY
TRBV30,TRBJ2-1,13,AWISGRALYNEQF
TRBV5-4,TRBJ2-1,13,ASSRNRGTYNEQF
TRBV23-1,TRBJ2-3,15,ASSQSTGGSHTDTQY
TRBV30,TRBJ2-2,10,AWRRDTGELF
TRBV5-1,TRBJ2-3,19,ASSSTTRQGAASGSTDTQY
TRBV6-6,TRBJ2-1,10,ASSYSLAGPL
TRBV30,TRBJ2-3,15,AWAPRILAGSTDTQY
TRBV15,TRBJ2-3,16,ATSRDSYRDRGSNTQY
TRBV9,TRBJ2-2,9,ASSRSGELF
TRBV7-2,TRBJ1-2,9,ASSLGVLYA
TRBV29-1,TRBJ2-7,13,SVLGTPRGSYEQY
TRBV7-9,TRBJ2-6,16,ASSPRAYGLSGANVLT